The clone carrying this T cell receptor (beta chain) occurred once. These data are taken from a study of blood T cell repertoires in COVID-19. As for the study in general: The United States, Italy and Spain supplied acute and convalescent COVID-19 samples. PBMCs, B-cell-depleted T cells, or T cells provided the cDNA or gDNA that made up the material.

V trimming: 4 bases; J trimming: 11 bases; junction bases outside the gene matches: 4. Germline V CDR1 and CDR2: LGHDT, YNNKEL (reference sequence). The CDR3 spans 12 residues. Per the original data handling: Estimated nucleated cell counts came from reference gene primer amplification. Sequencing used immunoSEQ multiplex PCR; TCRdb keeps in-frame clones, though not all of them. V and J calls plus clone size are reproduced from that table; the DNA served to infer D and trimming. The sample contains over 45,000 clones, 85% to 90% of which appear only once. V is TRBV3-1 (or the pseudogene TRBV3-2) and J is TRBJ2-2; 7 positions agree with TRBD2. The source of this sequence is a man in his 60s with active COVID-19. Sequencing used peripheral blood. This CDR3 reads CASSRGGIELFF. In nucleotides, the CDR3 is TGTGCCAGCAGCCGGGGGGGAATCGAGCTGTTTTTT.